A selection of T cell receptor beta chains follows, all from one sample in a study of shared clonotypes between healthy human individuals. The assay was immunoSEQ multiplex PCR, and TCRdb's table has in-frame clones only and misses some. Found here are about 2 million clones, around 96% of them singletons; the top ten hold about 1.1%. Sequenced input: naive CD8+ T cells sorted from blood. These receptors were collected from a man aged 18 to 35 in good health. The CDR3 runs from the conserved cysteine through the conserved F or W. D genes are given only for firm matches. Expanded clones get a size class; other rows say once, few or many, or leave the size out.

.	TRBV4-1	.	TRBJ1-1	CASTQGNTEAFF	TGCGCCAGCACTCAGGGGAACACTGAAGCTTTCTTT
.	TRBV27	.	TRBJ2-7	CASSPDQGVSLFEQYF	TGTGCCAGCAGTCCCGACCAGGGAGTCTCTCTCTTCGAGCAGTACTTC
.	TRBV4-1	.	TRBJ2-1	CASSQDPGFGDGEQFF	TGCGCCAGCAGCCAAGATCCGGGGTTTGGAGACGGTGAGCAGTTCTTC
.	TRBV27	.	TRBJ2-1	CASSFGGAVTDNEQFF	TGTGCCAGCAGTTTTGGGGGGGCCGTTACCGACAATGAGCAGTTCTTC
.	TRBV28	.	TRBJ2-1	CASSFSGDGEQFF	TGTGCCAGCAGTTTTTCAGGAGATGGGGAGCAGTTCTTC
.	TRBV7-7	.	TRBJ2-7	CASTESQAGSPDYEQYF	TGTGCTAGCACCGAGAGCCAGGCCGGCAGTCCTGACTACGAGCAGTACTTC
TRBD2	TRBV5-1	many	TRBJ2-3	CASSSLRSGGDTQYF	TGCGCCAGCAGCTCCCTACGGTCGGGAGGAGATACGCAGTATTTT
.	TRBV19	.	TRBJ2-7	CASRAGASYEQYF	TGTGCCAGTAGGGCGGGGGCCTCCTACGAGCAGTACTTC
.	TRBV5-6	.	TRBJ1-1	CASSLSLSTEAFF	TGTGCCAGCAGCTTGTCTTTGAGTACTGAAGCTTTCTTT
TRBD2	TRBV10-2	.	TRBJ2-1	CASSESGSGGGSYNEQFF	TGCGCCAGCAGTGAGTCGGGAAGCGGGGGGGGCTCCTACAATGAGCAGTTCTTC
.	TRBV28	.	TRBJ2-1	CASSLGSEQFF	TGTGCCAGCAGTCTCGGTTCGGAGCAGTTCTTC
.	TRBV30	once	TRBJ2-2	CAWSIGAGELFF	TGTGCCTGGAGTATTGGCGCCGGGGAGCTGTTTTTT
.	TRBV6-6	.	TRBJ2-7	CTSSYYVGSYEQYF	TGTACCAGCAGTTACTATGTGGGCTCCTACGAGCAGTACTTC
.	TRBV6-5	once	TRBJ2-1	CASSYGPNEQFF	TGTGCCAGCAGTTACGGACCGAATGAGCAGTTCTTC
.	TRBV6-5	.	TRBJ2-1	CASSYAPGAYNEQFF	TGTGCCAGCAGTTACGCTCCGGGAGCATACAATGAGCAGTTCTTC
TRBD2	TRBV7-6	.	TRBJ2-3	CASSDSGILDTQYF	TGTGCCAGCAGTGATAGCGGGATACTAGATACGCAGTATTTT
.	TRBV6-5	few	TRBJ1-3	CASSPTGWGNTIYF	TGTGCCAGCAGTCCAACAGGGTGGGGAAACACCATATATTTT
.	TRBV7-9	.	TRBJ1-5	CASSDGRYSNQPQHF	TGTGCCAGCAGCGACGGCCGCTATAGCAATCAGCCCCAGCATTTT
.	TRBV19	.	TRBJ1-2	CARRQLHGYTF	TGTGCCAGGAGACAGTTGCATGGCTACACCTTC
TRBD2	TRBV19	.	TRBJ2-2	CASSIAGRADTGELFF	TGTGCCAGTAGTATAGCCGGGAGGGCGGACACCGGGGAGCTGTTTTTT
TRBD2	TRBV27	.	TRBJ2-7	CASSFVAGGAGQREQYF	TGTGCCAGCAGTTTTGTTGCCGGGGGGGCGGGACAAAGGGAGCAGTACTTC
TRBD1	TRBV27	.	TRBJ2-7	CASSLVGTGAYEQYF	TGTGCCAGCAGTTTAGTGGGGACAGGAGCCTACGAGCAGTACTTC
.	TRBV4-1	.	TRBJ2-1	CASSQAAVQNEQFF	TGCGCCAGCAGCCAAGCGGCTGTCCAGAATGAGCAGTTCTTC
.	TRBV4-3	.	TRBJ2-7	CASSHGRGGGEQYF	TGCGCCAGCAGCCATGGACGGGGAGGAGGCGAGCAGTACTTC
TRBD1	TRBV7-9	.	TRBJ1-1	CASSLLGQGGTEAFF	TGTGCCAGCAGCCTGCTGGGACAGGGGGGAACTGAAGCTTTCTTT
.	TRBV7-9	.	TRBJ2-2	CASSSSMAGNTGELFF	TGTGCCAGCAGCTCCAGTATGGCAGGAAACACCGGGGAGCTGTTTTTT
.	TRBV11-2	.	TRBJ2-1	CASSLVFIEQFF	TGTGCCAGCAGCTTAGTCTTTATTGAGCAGTTCTTC
.	TRBV11-2	.	TRBJ1-1	CASSLAWEAFF	TGTGCCAGCAGCTTAGCGTGGGAAGCTTTCTTT
TRBD1	TRBV5-1	.	TRBJ2-2	CASSTRQGTVPGELFF	TGCGCCAGCAGCACTCGACAGGGAACCGTTCCCGGGGAGCTGTTTTTT
.	TRBV6-5	.	TRBJ2-2	CASSYGTYTGELFF	TGTGCCAGCAGCTACGGGACCTACACCGGGGAGCTGTTTTTT
.	TRBV21-1	.	TRBJ2-1	CASSNPEALTSGSNNEQFF	TGTGCCAGCAGCAACCCCGAGGCCCTAACTAGCGGGAGTAACAATGAGCAGTTCTTC
TRBD2	TRBV29-1	.	TRBJ2-3	CSVYEREARGEDTQYF	TGCAGCGTTTATGAGCGGGAGGCCCGGGGGGAAGATACGCAGTATTTT
TRBD2	TRBV6-6	.	TRBJ2-7	CASSLGTSGFSYEQYF	TGTGCCAGCAGTCTCGGGACTAGCGGGTTCTCCTACGAGCAGTACTTC
.	TRBV5-1	.	TRBJ2-5	CATESGAGETQYF	TGCGCCACCGAGTCGGGGGCCGGAGAGACCCAGTACTTC
.	TRBV9	.	TRBJ1-1	CASSGYSNTEAFF	TGTGCCAGCAGCGGTTACAGTAACACTGAAGCTTTCTTT
.	TRBV5-6	.	TRBJ2-7	CASSLTTAYEQYF	TGTGCCAGCAGCTTGACCACTGCCTACGAGCAGTACTTC
.	TRBV9	.	TRBJ1-5	CASSPNGDSNQPQHF	TGTGCCAGCAGCCCCAACGGGGATAGCAATCAGCCCCAGCATTTT
.	TRBV2	.	TRBJ1-5	CASSALLGPGGNQPQHF	TGTGCCAGCAGCGCGCTGTTGGGACCGGGGGGCAATCAGCCCCAGCATTTT
TRBD1	TRBV5-1	once	TRBJ2-7	CATSTGDSYEQYF	TGCGCCACCTCGACAGGGGATTCCTACGAGCAGTACTTC
.	TRBV28	.	TRBJ2-6	CASSPSAGPSGANVLTF	TGTGCCAGCAGTCCAAGTGCCGGGCCATCTGGGGCCAACGTCCTGACTTTC
.	TRBV27	.	TRBJ2-3	CASSQDLEGVEYF	TGTGCCAGCAGTCAAGACCTAGAGGGAGTGGAGTATTTT
.	TRBV5-7	.	TRBJ1-1	CASSPRSGVDTEAFF	TGTGCCAGCAGCCCCCGGTCAGGGGTTGACACTGAAGCTTTCTTT
.	TRBV6-5	.	TRBJ2-7	CASSYDGEYEQYF	TGTGCCAGCAGTTACGATGGAGAGTACGAGCAGTACTTC
.	TRBV4-3	.	TRBJ2-7	CASSQDLRYEQYF	TGCGCCAGCAGCCAAGATCTCCGATACGAGCAGTACTTC
.	TRBV18	.	TRBJ1-6	CASSPSSQEFSYNSPLHF	TGTGCCAGCTCACCATCATCTCAAGAGTTCTCCTATAATTCACCCCTCCACTTT
.	TRBV5-1	.	TRBJ2-7	CASSPLLGNYEQYF	TGCGCCAGCTCGCCCCTCCTCGGAAACTACGAGCAGTACTTC
.	TRBV14	.	TRBJ2-7	CASSQVVHEQYF	TGTGCCAGCAGCCAAGTAGTCCACGAGCAGTACTTC
.	TRBV6-1	.	TRBJ2-7	CASIGLYPYEQYF	TGTGCCAGCATAGGACTCTATCCCTACGAGCAGTACTTC
.	TRBV27	.	TRBJ1-5	CASSLSLAGFNQPQHF	TGTGCCAGCAGTTTATCCTTAGCGGGGTTCAATCAGCCCCAGCATTTT
TRBD1	TRBV5-6	.	TRBJ2-7	CASSSGQGFYEQYF	TGTGCCAGCAGCTCGGGACAGGGTTTTTACGAGCAGTACTTC
.	TRBV10-2	.	TRBJ2-7	CASSAGLPYEQYF	TGCGCCAGCAGCGCGGGACTTCCCTACGAGCAGTACTTC
.	TRBV11-2	.	TRBJ1-2	CASSLEPHPTHGYTF	TGTGCCAGCAGCTTAGAGCCCCATCCCACCCATGGCTACACCTTC
TRBD1	TRBV6-6	.	TRBJ1-1	CASSYSTGAMNTEAFF	TGTGCCAGCAGTTACTCCACAGGGGCGATGAACACTGAAGCTTTCTTT
.	TRBV19	.	TRBJ1-1	CASSGEVGTEAFF	TGTGCCAGTTCAGGGGAGGTTGGGACTGAAGCTTTCTTT